A single sample is the source of the 16 T cell receptor beta chains below, sequenced in a study of blood T cells in healthy people across ages. Through a sample-barcoded 5' primer and a J-beta primer mix, a second PCR was run for roughly 6 to 11 cycles. TCRdb processed the 5' RACE reads anew with MiXCR; each CDR3 protein has one entry. This sample has roughly 680,000 distinct CDR3 sequences, with around 52% found just once. Sequenced: blood. All receptors come from a woman aged 80 or over in good health.

The rearrangement joins TRBV7-9 to TRBJ2-5; D is possibly TRBD2 (6 bases). The CDR3 runs 13 residues. CDR1 is SEHNR and CDR2 is FQNEAQ in the germline V gene (reference sequence). V was shortened by 5 bases and J by 11 bases, with 18 bases between the two germline ends. CDR3 DNA sequence: TGTGCCAGCAGCCTAGGGAGGATTCCCCAGCAGTACTTC. It encodes CASSLGRIPQQYF.

This chain joins TRBV29-1 and TRBJ2-3; D possibly matches TRBD1 or TRBD2 (6 bases each). This CDR3 contains 13 residues. From germline, CDR1 is SQVTM and CDR2 ANQGSEA. Trimming took off 4 bases at V and 4 bases at J, with 12 bases between the two ends. DNA of the CDR3: TGCAGCGTTGTAGGGGGGATGGCAGATACGCAGTATTTT. It translates to CSVVGGMADTQYF.

This clonotype has more than one count but fewer than ten. The V gene is TRBV3-1, the J gene TRBJ2-1, with D unresolved. Trimming took off 1 base at V and 5 bases at J, with 15 bases between the two ends. CDR1 is LGHDT, CDR2 YNNKEL, per germline (reference sequence). This CDR3 contains 16 residues. CDR3 coding DNA: TGTGCCAGCAGCCAAGCATCTGGCGCGAGAAACAATGAGCAGTTCTTC. Translating gives CASSQASGARNNEQFF.

This clonotype has only a few counts. The chain recombines TRBV12-3 or TRBV12-4 with TRBJ1-1; 7 positions agree with TRBD1. The junction had 4 bases not matched to a gene; V was cut back by 5 bases and J by 1 base. CDR3 length: 14 amino acids. CDR3 sequence: CASSPQGTNTEAFF. DNA of the CDR3: TGTGCCAGCAGTCCACAGGGGACGAACACTGAAGCTTTCTTT.

The chain has TRBV5-1 and TRBJ2-2, with unresolved D. The V end lost 7 bases, the J end lost 2 bases, and 15 bases lay between the germline ends. The CDR3 sequence is 15 residues long. Germline V lookup: CDR1 SGHRS, CDR2 YFSETQ. The CDR3 sequence is CASSPGQANTGELFF. Written as DNA, the CDR3 is TGCGCCAGCTCCCCAGGCCAGGCAAACACCGGGGAGCTGTTTTTT.

The V gene is TRBV20-1, the J gene TRBJ2-3; D possibly matches TRBD1 or TRBD2 (7 bases each). The V end lost 3 bases, the J end lost 4 bases, and 11 bases lay between the germline ends. This CDR3 spans 13 amino acids. Looked up from germline, CDR1 is DFQATT and CDR2 is SNEGSKA (reference sequence). CDR3 in DNA: TGCAGTGCTAGCAGGGGGGGGTCAGATACGCAGTATTTT. Encoded protein: CSASRGGSDTQYF.

The V and J genes are TRBV4-1 and TRBJ1-6; TRBD1 matches 8 bases. The CDR3 has 19 amino acids. The V segment lost 7 bases and the J segment 0 bases; nucleotides outside the gene matches: 14. The germline V gene has CDR1 MGHRA and CDR2 YSYEKL. The CDR3 reads CASIASPRQGSSYNSPLHF. The CDR3 nucleotides read TGCGCCAGCATCGCGTCCCCCAGACAGGGGAGCTCCTATAATTCACCCCTCCACTTT.

In this sample, this clonotype turned up many times. The CDR3 DNA sequence: TGTGCCAGCAGCTTAACGGGGAGGGGGCGCATAAATGAGCAGTTCTTC. Encoded protein: CASSLTGRGRINEQFF. The rearrangement links TRBV7-3 to TRBJ2-1; tentatively, D is TRBD1 or TRBD2 (7 bases each). CDR1 and CDR2 (germline): SGHTA, FQGTGA. Trimming removed 0 bases at V and 7 bases at J, with 16 bases between. The CDR3 is made up of 16 amino acids.

The V and J genes are TRBV18 and TRBJ2-7; 9 bases align to TRBD1. V was pared by 0 bases and J by 7 bases, with 10 bases of the junction left unmatched. Germline CDR1 KGHSH, CDR2 LQKENI. The CDR3 totals 16 residues. Written as DNA, the CDR3 is TGTGCCAGCTCACCACCCTCTTCGGGACAGGGTCGTGAGCAGTACTTC. Translation: CASSPPSSGQGREQYF.

There are many counts of this clonotype. This chain uses TRBV4-1 with TRBJ2-6; D is ambiguous. The CDR3 contains 17 residues. The germline V gene encodes CDR1 MGHRA and CDR2 YSYEKL. Trimming left V 6 bases short and J 0 bases short, with 15 bases between. CDR3 protein: CASRDGTALSGANVLTF. The CDR3 DNA reads TGCGCCAGCAGGGACGGAACTGCCCTCTCTGGGGCCAACGTCCTGACTTTC.

The gene calls are TRBV14 and TRBJ1-2; 10 bases fit TRBD1. Looked up from germline, CDR1 is SGHDN and CDR2 is FVKESK. V shed 4 bases and J 6 bases; nucleotides not matched to a gene: 8. CDR3 size: 15 residues. The CDR3 loop is CASSPHGQGGDGYTF. In nucleotides, the CDR3 is TGTGCCAGCAGCCCCCACGGACAGGGGGGCGATGGCTACACCTTC.

This chain links TRBV7-8 with TRBJ2-1; 9 bases align to TRBD2. Germline CDR1 is SGHVS and CDR2 is FQNEAQ. V gave up 5 bases and J gave up 9 bases; unmatched junction bases: 14. The CDR3 extends over 16 amino acids. The CDR3 here is CASSRVRAGGPVEQFF. As DNA, the CDR3 is TGTGCCAGCAGCAGAGTCAGGGCGGGAGGGCCGGTTGAGCAGTTCTTC.

At least ten counts were recorded for this clonotype. The chain couples TRBV28 to TRBJ2-5; the D call may be TRBD1 or TRBD2 (5 bases each). This CDR3 has 15 amino acids. V was shortened by 3 bases and J by 6 bases, with 17 bases between the two germline ends. Germline-derived CDR1 and CDR2 are MDHEN and SYDVKM. The CDR3 DNA follows: TGTGCCAGCAGTTTGGGCAGGGACCCCATCCAGACCCAGTACTTC. Translating gives CASSLGRDPIQTQYF.

The CDR3 protein is CASSPRDQRSQETQYF. For the CDR3, the DNA is TGTGCCAGCAGCCCCCGGGACCAGCGGTCCCAAGAGACCCAGTACTTC. The V gene is TRBV7-2, the J gene TRBJ2-5; D is perhaps TRBD1 or TRBD2 (5 bases each). V lost 5 bases, J lost 1 base, and 17 bases lay in between. The CDR3 runs 16 residues. Germline V gives CDR1 SGHTA, CDR2 FQGNSA.

The chain carries TRBV20-1 and TRBJ2-1; TRBD2 matches 9 bases. V trimming: 3 bases; J trimming: 14 bases; junction bases outside the gene matches: 8. This CDR3 contains 12 residues. CDR1 is DFQATT, CDR2 SNEGSKA, per germline (reference sequence). The CDR3 is CSASQAGGNEFF. CDR3 nucleotide sequence: TGCAGTGCTAGCCAAGCGGGAGGAAATGAGTTCTTC.

This clonotype appeared a few times. A much larger clone lies a single base off, so this may be a read error. The chain has TRBV7-3 and TRBJ2-1, with D hard to call. The CDR3 covers 15 residues. Germline V lookup: CDR1 SGHTA, CDR2 FQGTGA. This CDR3 is CASSLEGSSYNERFF. The CDR3 nucleotides read TGTGCCAGCAGCTTAGAAGGTAGCTCCTACAATGAGCGGTTCTTC.